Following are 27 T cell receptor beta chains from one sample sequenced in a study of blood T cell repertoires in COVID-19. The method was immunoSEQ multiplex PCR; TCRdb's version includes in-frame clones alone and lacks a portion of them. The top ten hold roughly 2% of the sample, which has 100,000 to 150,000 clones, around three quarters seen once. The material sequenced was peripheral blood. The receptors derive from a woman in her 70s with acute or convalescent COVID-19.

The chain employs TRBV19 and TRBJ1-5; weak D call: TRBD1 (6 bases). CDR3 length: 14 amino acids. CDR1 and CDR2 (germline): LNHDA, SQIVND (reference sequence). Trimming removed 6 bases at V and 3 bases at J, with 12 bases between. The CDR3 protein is CASRGDILNQPQHF. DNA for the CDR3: TGTGCCAGTAGAGGGGACATCCTCAATCAGCCCCAGCATTTT.

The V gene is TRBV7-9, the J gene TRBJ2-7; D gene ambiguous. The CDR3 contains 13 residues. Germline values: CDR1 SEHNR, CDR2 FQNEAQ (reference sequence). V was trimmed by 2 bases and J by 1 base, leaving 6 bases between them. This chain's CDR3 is CASSLTESYEQYF. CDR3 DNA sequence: TGTGCCAGCAGCTTAACTGAGTCCTACGAGCAGTACTTC.

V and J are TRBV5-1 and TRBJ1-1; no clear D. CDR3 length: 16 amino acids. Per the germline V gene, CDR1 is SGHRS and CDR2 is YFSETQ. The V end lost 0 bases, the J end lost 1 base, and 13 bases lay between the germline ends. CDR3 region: CASSLGSGSWNTEAFF. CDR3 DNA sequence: TGCGCCAGCAGCTTGGGGAGCGGGAGTTGGAACACTGAAGCTTTCTTT.

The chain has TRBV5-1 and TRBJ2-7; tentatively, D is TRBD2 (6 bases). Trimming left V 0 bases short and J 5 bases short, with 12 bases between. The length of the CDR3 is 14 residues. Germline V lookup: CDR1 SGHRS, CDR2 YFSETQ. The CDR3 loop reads CASSLESSAHEQYF. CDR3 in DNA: TGCGCCAGCAGCTTGGAGTCTAGCGCCCACGAGCAGTACTTC.

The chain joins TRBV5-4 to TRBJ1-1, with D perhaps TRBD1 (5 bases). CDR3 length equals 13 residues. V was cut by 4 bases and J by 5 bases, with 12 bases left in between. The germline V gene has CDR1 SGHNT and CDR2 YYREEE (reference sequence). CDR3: CASSVDSGTEAFF. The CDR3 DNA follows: TGTGCCAGCAGCGTTGACAGTGGGACTGAAGCTTTCTTT.

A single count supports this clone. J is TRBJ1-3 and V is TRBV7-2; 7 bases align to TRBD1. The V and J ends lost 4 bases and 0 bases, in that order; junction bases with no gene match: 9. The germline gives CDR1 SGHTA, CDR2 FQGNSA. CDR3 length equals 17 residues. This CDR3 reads CASSSGTASLSGNTIYF. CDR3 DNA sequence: TGTGCCAGCAGCTCCGGGACAGCGTCTCTCTCTGGAAACACCATATATTTT.

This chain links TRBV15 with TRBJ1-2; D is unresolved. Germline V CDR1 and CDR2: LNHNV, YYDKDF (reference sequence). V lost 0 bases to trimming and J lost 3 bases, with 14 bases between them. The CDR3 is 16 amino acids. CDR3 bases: TGTGCCACCAGCAGAGATCCCACACGATCCTACTATGGCTACACCTTC. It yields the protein CATSRDPTRSYYGYTF.

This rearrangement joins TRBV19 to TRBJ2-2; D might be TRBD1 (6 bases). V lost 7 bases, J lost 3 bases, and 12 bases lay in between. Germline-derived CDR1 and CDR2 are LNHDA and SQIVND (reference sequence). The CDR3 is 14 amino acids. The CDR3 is CASNNRADTGELFF. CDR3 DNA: TGTGCCAGTAATAACAGGGCGGACACCGGGGAGCTGTTTTTT.

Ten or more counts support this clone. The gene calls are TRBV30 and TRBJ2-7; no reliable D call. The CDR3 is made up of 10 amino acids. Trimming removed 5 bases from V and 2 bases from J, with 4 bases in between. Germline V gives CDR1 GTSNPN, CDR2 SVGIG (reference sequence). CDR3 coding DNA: TGTGCCTGGGGCGCCTACGAGCAGTACTTC. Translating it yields CAWGAYEQYF.

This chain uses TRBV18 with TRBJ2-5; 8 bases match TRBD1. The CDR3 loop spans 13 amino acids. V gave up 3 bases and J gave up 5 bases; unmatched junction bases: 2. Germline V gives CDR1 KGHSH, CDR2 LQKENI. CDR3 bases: TGTGCCAGCTCACCGACAGGGGTTGAGACCCAGTACTTC. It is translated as CASSPTGVETQYF.

The CDR3 spells CASSEQGAWTEAFF. DNA of the CDR3: TGTGCCAGCAGTGAGCAGGGGGCTTGGACTGAAGCTTTCTTT. V gene TRBV6-1 combines with J gene TRBJ1-1, with TRBD1 matching 8 bases. V shed 3 bases and J 5 bases; nucleotides not matched to a gene: 5. The CDR3 has 14 amino acids. Germline V CDR1 and CDR2: MNHNS, SASEGT.

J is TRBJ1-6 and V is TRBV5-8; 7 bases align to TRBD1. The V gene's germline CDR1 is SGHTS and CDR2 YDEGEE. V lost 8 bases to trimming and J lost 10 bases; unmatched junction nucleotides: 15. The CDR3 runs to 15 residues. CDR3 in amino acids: CASFFSPTGQSPLHF. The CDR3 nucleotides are TGTGCCAGTTTTTTTTCTCCGACAGGGCAATCACCCCTCCACTTT.

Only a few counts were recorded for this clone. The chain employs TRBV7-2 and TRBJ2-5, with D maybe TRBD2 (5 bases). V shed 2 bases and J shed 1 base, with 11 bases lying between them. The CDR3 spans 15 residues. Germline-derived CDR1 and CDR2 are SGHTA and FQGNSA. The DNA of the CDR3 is TGTGCCAGCAGCTTACTCCTAGCCCCCCAAGAGACCCAGTACTTC. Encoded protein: CASSLLLAPQETQYF.

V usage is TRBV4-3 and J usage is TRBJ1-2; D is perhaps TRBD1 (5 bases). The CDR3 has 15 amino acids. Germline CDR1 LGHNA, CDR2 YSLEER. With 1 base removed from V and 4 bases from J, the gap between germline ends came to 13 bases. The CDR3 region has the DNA TGCGCCAGCAGCCAAGTTCACAGACAGAGCTATGGCTACACCTTC. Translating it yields CASSQVHRQSYGYTF.

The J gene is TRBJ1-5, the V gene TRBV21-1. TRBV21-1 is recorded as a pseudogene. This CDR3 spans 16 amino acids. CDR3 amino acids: CASSILRRERGQPQHF. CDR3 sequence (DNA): TGTGCCAGCAGCATTCTTCGCAGGGAGCGGGGTCAGCCCCAGCATTTT.

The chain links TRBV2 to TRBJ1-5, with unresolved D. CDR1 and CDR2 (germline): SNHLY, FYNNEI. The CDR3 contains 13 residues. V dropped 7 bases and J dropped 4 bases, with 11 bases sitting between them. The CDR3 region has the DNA TGTGCCAGCAAGCCAGGAAAGAATCAGCCCCAGCATTTT. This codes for CASKPGKNQPQHF.

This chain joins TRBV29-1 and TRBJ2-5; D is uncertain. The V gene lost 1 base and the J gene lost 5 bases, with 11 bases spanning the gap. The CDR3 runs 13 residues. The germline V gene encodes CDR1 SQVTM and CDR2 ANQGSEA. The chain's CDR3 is CSVEVQNGETQYF. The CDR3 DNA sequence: TGCAGCGTTGAAGTACAGAATGGGGAGACCCAGTACTTC.

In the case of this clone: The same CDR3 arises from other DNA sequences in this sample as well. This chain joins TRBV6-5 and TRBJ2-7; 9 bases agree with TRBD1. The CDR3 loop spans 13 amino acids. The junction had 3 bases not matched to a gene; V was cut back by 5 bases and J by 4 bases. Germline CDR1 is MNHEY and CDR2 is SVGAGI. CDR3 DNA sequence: TGTGCCAGCAGTCCAGGGACAGGGTACGAGCAGTACTTC. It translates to CASSPGTGYEQYF.

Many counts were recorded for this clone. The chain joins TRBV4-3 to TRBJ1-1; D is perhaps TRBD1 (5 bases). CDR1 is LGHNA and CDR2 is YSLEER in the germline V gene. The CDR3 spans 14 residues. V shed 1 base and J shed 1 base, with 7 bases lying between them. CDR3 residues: CASSQGQKNTEAFF. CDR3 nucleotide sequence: TGCGCCAGCAGCCAAGGACAGAAGAACACTGAAGCTTTCTTT.

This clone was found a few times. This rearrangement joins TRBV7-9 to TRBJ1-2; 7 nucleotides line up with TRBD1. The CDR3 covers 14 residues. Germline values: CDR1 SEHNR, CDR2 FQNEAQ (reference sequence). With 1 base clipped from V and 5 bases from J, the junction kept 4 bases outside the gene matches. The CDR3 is CASSLEVRGYGYTF. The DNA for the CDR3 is TGTGCCAGCAGCTTAGAGGTCAGGGGGTATGGCTACACCTTC.

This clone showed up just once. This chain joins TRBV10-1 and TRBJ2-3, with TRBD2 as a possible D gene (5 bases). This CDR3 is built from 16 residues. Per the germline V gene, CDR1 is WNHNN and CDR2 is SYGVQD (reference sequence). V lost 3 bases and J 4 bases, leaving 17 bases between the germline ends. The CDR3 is CASSDISNGVADTQYF. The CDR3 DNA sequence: TGCGCCAGCAGTGATATTTCCAACGGGGTAGCAGATACGCAGTATTTT.

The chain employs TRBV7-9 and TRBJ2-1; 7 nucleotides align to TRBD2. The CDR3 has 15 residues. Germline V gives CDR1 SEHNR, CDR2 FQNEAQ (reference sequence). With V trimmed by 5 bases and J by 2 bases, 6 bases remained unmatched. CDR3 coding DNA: TGTGCCAGCAGCCGGCGGGAGCTCACCTACAATGAGCAGTTCTTC. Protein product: CASSRRELTYNEQFF.

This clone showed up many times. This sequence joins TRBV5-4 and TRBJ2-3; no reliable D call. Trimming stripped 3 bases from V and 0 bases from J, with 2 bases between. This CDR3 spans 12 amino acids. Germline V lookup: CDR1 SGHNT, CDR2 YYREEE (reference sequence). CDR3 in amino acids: CASSSSTDTQYF. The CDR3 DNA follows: TGTGCCAGCAGCTCGAGCACAGATACGCAGTATTTT.

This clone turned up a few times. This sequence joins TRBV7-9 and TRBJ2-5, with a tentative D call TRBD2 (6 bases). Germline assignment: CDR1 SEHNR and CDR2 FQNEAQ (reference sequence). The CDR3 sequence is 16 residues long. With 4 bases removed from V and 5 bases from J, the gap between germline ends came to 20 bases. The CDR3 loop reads CASSSSRDSRLETQYF. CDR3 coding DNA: TGTGCCAGCAGCTCATCCCGGGACTCCCGACTGGAGACCCAGTACTTC.

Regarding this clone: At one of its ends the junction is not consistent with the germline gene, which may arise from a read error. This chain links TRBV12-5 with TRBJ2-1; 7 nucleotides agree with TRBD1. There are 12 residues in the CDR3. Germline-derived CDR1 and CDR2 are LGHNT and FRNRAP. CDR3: CASGLSVGGPIF. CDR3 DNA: TGTGCTAGTGGTTTGTCTGTAGGGGGCCCTATCTTC.

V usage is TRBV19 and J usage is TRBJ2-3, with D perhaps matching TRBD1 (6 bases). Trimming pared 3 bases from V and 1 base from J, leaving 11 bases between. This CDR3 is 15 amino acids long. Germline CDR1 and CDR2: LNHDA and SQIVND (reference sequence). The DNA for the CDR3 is TGTGCCAGTAGTATCAGGGGACGAGGCACAGATACGCAGTATTTT. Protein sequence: CASSIRGRGTDTQYF. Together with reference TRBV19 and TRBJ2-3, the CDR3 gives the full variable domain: DGGITQSPKYLFRKEGQNVTLSCEQNLNHDAMYWYRQDPGQGLRLIYYSQIVNDFQKGDIAEGYSVSREKKESFPLTVTSAQKNPTAFYLCASSIRGRGTDTQYFGPGTRLTVL.

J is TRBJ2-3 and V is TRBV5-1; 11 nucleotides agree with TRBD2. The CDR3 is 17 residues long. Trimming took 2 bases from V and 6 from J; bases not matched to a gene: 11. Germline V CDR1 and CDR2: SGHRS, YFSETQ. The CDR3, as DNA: TGCGCCAGCAGCTTATGGGTTAGCGGGGGGGCCACCGATACGCAGTATTTT. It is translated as CASSLWVSGGATDTQYF.